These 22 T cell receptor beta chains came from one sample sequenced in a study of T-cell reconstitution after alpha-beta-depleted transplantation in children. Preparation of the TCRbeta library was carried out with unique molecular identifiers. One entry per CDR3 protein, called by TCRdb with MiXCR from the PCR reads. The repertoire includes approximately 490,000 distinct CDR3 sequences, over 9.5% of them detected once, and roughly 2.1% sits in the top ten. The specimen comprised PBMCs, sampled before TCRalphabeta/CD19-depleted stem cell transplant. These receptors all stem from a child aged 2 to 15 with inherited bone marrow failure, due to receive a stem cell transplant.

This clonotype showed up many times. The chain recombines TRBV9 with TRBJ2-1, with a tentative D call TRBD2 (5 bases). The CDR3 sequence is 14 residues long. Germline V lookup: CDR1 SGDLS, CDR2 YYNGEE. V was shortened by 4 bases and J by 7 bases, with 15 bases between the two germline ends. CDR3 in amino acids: CASSPRFLANEQFF. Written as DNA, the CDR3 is TGTGCCAGCAGCCCTCGGTTTCTAGCAAATGAGCAGTTCTTC.

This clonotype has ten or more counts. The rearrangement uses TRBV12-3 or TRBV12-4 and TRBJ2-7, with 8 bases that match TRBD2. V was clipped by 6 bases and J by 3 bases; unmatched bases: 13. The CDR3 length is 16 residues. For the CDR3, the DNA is TGTGCCAGCAGATATGGACTAGCCGGCCCGAGCTACGAGCAGTACTTC. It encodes CASRYGLAGPSYEQYF.

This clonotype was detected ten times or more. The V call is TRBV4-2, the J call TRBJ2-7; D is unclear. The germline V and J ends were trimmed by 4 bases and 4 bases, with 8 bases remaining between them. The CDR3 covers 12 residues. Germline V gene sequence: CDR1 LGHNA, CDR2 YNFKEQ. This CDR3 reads CASSPSQYEQYF. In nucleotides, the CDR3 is TGTGCCAGCAGCCCGTCCCAATACGAGCAGTACTTC.

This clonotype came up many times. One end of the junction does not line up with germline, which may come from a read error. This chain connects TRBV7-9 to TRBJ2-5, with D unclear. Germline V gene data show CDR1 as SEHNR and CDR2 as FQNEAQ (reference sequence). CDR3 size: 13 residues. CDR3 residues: CASSLGGKETQYF. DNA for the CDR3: TGCGCCAGCAGCTTGGGCGGTAAAGAGACCCAGTACTTC.

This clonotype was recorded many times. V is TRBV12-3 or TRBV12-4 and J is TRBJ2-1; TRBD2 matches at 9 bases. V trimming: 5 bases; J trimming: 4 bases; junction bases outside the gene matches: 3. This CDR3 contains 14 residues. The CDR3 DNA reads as TGTGCCAGCAGTCAGACTAGCGGTTACAATGAGCAGTTCTTC. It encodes CASSQTSGYNEQFF.

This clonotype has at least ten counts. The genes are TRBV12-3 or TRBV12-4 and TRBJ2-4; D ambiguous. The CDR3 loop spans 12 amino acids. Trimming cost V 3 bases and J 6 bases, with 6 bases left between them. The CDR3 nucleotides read TGTGCCAGCAGTTTGGTAGGAAACATTCAGTACTTC. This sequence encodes CASSLVGNIQYF.

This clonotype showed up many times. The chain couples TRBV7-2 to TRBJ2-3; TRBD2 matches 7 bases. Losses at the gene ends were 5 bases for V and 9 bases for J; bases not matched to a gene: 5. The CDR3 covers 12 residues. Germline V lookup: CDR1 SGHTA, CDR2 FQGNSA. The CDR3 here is CASSPTSDTQYF. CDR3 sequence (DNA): TGTGCCAGCAGCCCAACTAGCGACACGCAGTATTTT.

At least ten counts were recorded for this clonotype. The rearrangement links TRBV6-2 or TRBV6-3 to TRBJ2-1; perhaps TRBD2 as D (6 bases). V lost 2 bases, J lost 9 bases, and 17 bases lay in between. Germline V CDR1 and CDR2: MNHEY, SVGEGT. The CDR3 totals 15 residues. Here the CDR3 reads CASSYPLGGIGEQFF. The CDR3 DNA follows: TGTGCCAGCAGTTACCCCCTGGGCGGGATCGGTGAGCAGTTCTTC.

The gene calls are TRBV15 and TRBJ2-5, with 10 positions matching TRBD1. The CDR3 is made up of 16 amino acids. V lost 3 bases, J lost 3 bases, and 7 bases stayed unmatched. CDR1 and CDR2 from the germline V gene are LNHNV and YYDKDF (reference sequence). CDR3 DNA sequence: TGTGCCACCAGCAGCATGACAGGGGGCGAGGAAGAGACCCAGTACTTC. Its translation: CATSSMTGGEEETQYF.

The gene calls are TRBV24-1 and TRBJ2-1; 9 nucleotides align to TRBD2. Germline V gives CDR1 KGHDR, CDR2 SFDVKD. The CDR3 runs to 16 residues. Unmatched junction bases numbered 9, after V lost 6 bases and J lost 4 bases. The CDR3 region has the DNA TGTGCCACCAGTCTTACGCCCGCGGGAGGGTACAATGAGCAGTTCTTC. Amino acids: CATSLTPAGGYNEQFF.

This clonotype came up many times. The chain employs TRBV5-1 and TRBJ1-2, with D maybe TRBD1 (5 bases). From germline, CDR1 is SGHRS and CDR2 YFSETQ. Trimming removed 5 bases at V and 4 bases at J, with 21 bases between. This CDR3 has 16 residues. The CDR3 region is CASRRDGLNPLYGYTF. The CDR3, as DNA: TGCGCCAGCAGGAGGGACGGCCTCAACCCCCTCTATGGCTACACCTTC.

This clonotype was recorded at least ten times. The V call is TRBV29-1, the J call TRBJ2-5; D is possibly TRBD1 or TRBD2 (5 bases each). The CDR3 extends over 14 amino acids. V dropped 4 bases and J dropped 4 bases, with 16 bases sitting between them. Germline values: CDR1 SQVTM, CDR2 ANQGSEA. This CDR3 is CSVVYGGVRETQYF. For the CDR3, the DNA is TGCAGCGTTGTTTATGGGGGAGTCAGAGAGACCCAGTACTTC.

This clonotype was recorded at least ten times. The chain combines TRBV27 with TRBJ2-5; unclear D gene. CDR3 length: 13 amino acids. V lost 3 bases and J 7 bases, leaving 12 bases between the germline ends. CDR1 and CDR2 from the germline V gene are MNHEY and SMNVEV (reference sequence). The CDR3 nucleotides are TGTGCCAGCAGTTTGGGCAGTCTGGGGACCCAGTACTTC. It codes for CASSLGSLGTQYF.

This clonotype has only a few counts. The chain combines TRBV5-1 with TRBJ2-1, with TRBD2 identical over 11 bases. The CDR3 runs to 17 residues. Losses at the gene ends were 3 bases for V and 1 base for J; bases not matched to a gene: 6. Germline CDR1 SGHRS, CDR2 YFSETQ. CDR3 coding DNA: TGCGCCAGCAGCTCCGGACTAGCGGGTAGATCCTACAATGAGCAGTTCTTC. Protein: CASSSGLAGRSYNEQFF.

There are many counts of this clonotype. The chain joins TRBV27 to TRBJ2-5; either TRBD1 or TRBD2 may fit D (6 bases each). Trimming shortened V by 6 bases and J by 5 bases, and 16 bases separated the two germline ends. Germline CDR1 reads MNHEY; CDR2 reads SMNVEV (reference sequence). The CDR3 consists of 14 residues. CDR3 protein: CASRQSWGAETQYF. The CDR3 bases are TGTGCCAGCAGACAATCGTGGGGGGCGGAGACCCAGTACTTC.

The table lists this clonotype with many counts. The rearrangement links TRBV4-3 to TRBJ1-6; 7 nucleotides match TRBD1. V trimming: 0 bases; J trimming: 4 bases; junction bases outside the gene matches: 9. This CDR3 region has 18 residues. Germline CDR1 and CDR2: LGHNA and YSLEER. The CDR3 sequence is CASSQDWPTGVYNSPLHF. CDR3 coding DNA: TGCGCCAGCAGCCAAGATTGGCCCACAGGGGTATATAATTCACCCCTCCACTTT.

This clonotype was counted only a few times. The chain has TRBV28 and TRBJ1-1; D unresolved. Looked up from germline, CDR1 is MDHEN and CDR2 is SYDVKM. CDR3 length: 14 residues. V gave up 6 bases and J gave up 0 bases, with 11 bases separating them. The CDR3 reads CASRVQALNTEAFF. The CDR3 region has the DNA TGTGCCAGCAGGGTTCAGGCCCTGAACACTGAAGCTTTCTTT.

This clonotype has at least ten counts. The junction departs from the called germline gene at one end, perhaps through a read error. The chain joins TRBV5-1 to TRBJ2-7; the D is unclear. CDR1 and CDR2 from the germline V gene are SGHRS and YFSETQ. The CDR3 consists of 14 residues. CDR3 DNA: TGCGCCAGCAGCTTGACGGGCCTGAACTACGAGCAGTGCTTC. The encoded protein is CASSLTGLNYEQCF.

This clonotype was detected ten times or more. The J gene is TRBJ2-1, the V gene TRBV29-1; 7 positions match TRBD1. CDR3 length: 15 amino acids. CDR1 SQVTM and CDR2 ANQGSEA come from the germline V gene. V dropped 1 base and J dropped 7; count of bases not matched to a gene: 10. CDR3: CSVEVDWGQINEQFF. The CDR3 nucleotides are TGCAGCGTTGAAGTAGACTGGGGACAGATTAATGAGCAGTTCTTC.

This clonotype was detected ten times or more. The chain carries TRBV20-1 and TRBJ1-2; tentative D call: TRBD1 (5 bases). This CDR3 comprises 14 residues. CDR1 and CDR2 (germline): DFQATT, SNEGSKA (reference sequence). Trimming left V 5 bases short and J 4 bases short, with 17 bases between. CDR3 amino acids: CSACRGDCGYGYTF. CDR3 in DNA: TGCAGTGCTTGCCGGGGGGATTGCGGCTATGGCTACACCTTC.

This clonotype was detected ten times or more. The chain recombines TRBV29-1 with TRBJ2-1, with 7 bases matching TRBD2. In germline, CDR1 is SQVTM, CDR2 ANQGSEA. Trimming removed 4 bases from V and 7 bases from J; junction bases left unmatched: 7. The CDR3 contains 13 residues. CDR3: CSVVGEGRNEQFF. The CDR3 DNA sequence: TGCAGCGTTGTGGGGGAGGGCCGGAATGAGCAGTTCTTC.

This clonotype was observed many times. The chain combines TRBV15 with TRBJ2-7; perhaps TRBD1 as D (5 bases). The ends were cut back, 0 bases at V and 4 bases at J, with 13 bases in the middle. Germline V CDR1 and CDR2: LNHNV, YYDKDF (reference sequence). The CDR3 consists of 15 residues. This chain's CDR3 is CATSRDRGTGYEQYF. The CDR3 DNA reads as TGTGCCACCAGCAGAGATCGAGGAACAGGATACGAGCAGTACTTC.